Each of the 2 T cell receptor beta chains below was sequenced from the same sample in a study of cytomegalovirus exposure and HLA in healthy donors. Clones were read by immunoSEQ multiplex PCR, and TCRdb kept only the in-frame ones, dropping some. The sample carries 59,000 or so clones, 89% recorded once. Input material: PBMCs. Every receptor here comes from a woman aged 18-35 years in good health and CMV-seronegative.

The chain uses TRBV7-6 and TRBJ1-3, with 7 nucleotides matching TRBD1. Germline V CDR1 and CDR2: SGHVS, FNYEAQ. The V segment lost 3 bases and the J segment 0 bases; nucleotides outside the gene matches: 8. This CDR3 is 17 amino acids long. The chain's CDR3 is CASSLASTGNSGNTIYF. As DNA, the CDR3 is TGTGCCAGCAGCTTGGCGTCGACAGGGAACTCTGGAAACACCATATATTTT.

V usage is TRBV7-2 and J usage is TRBJ2-7, with D maybe TRBD1 (6 bases). V was pared by 5 bases and J by 0 bases, with 8 bases between. The CDR3 sequence is 13 residues long. Looked up from germline, CDR1 is SGHTA and CDR2 is FQGNSA. The CDR3 DNA is TGTGCCAGCAGCCGGACAGTCTCCTACGAGCAGTACTTC. This sequence encodes CASSRTVSYEQYF.